Listed below are T cell receptor beta chains from one sample, sequenced in a study of blood T cell repertoires in COVID-19. Profiled with immunoSEQ multiplex PCR; TCRdb holds only in-frame clones, not every one. Among approximately 270,000 clones listed, about nine tenths were seen once. Specimen: PBMCs or T cells enriched from blood (not recorded which). Receptor source: a man in his forties who had recovered from COVID-19. Both conserved end residues are trimmed from each CDR3. The order of the fields is CDR3 protein, J gene, V gene.

CDR3 protein: ASSFEEKLF; J gene: TRBJ1-4; V gene: TRBV12-3/TRBV12-4
CDR3 protein: ASSGQGYEQY; J gene: TRBJ2-7; V gene: TRBV6-2/TRBV6-3
CDR3 protein: ATSRDSQAF; J gene: TRBJ1-1; V gene: TRBV15
CDR3 protein: ASSGGGGLYEKLF; J gene: TRBJ1-4; V gene: TRBV7-2
CDR3 protein: ASINRGSGANVLT; J gene: TRBJ2-6; V gene: TRBV5-5
CDR3 protein: ASSLARDRDIPATNEKLF; J gene: TRBJ1-4; V gene: TRBV5-4
CDR3 protein: ASSLDSLSYEQY; J gene: TRBJ2-7; V gene: TRBV5-1
CDR3 protein: ASSTWERPTNEKLF; J gene: TRBJ1-4; V gene: TRBV7-8
CDR3 protein: ASSVEAGWLF; J gene: TRBJ2-2; V gene: TRBV9
CDR3 protein: ASSPEYEQF; J gene: TRBJ2-1; V gene: TRBV18
CDR3 protein: ASRQQGAVGELF; J gene: TRBJ2-2; V gene: TRBV6-5
CDR3 protein: ASITGGAEQPQH; J gene: TRBJ1-5; V gene: TRBV28
CDR3 protein: ATSRDYLLGGSNNEQF; J gene: TRBJ2-1; V gene: TRBV15
CDR3 protein: ASSFGQGYGYT; J gene: TRBJ1-2; V gene: TRBV6-2/TRBV6-3
CDR3 protein: ASSASRQGVSPLH; J gene: TRBJ1-6; V gene: TRBV6-5
CDR3 protein: ASNPFGGTINQPQH; J gene: TRBJ1-5; V gene: TRBV19
CDR3 protein: ASSQQLSSYNEQF; J gene: TRBJ2-1; V gene: TRBV3-1/TRBV3-2
CDR3 protein: ASSEDLGGRSYGYT; J gene: TRBJ1-2; V gene: TRBV6-1
CDR3 protein: ASSLSGGYT; J gene: TRBJ1-2; V gene: TRBV18
CDR3 protein: ASSPQGLGQPQH; J gene: TRBJ1-5; V gene: TRBV4-1
CDR3 protein: ASRGQGPSYEQY; J gene: TRBJ2-7; V gene: TRBV23-1
CDR3 protein: ASSLLQGDKLF; J gene: TRBJ1-4; V gene: TRBV28
CDR3 protein: ASSLIPGQGGKNEQF; J gene: TRBJ2-1; V gene: TRBV11-2
CDR3 protein: ASSSSGDSGYT; J gene: TRBJ1-2; V gene: TRBV28
CDR3 protein: ATYGGQGVRSGNTIY; J gene: TRBJ1-3; V gene: TRBV9
CDR3 protein: ASSLAGQKQF; J gene: TRBJ2-1; V gene: TRBV7-9
CDR3 protein: ASSKGTSGYQETQY; J gene: TRBJ2-5; V gene: TRBV7-3
CDR3 protein: ASSSAGGRLTEQF; J gene: TRBJ2-1; V gene: TRBV6-5
CDR3 protein: ASSLGSGYNEQF; J gene: TRBJ2-1; V gene: TRBV11-3
CDR3 protein: ASSDSHGRGAYNEQF; J gene: TRBJ2-1; V gene: TRBV6-4
CDR3 protein: ASSRSSGGPEF; J gene: TRBJ2-7; V gene: TRBV5-1
CDR3 protein: ASSFGQGGEKLF; J gene: TRBJ1-4; V gene: TRBV5-1
CDR3 protein: ASSQGVLASTHF; J gene: TRBJ2-1; V gene: TRBV14
CDR3 protein: ASSSLREGYEQY; J gene: TRBJ2-7; V gene: TRBV5-1
CDR3 protein: ASRWGPEAF; J gene: TRBJ1-1; V gene: TRBV2
CDR3 protein: ASSQGDRNNEKLF; J gene: TRBJ1-4; V gene: TRBV4-3
CDR3 protein: ASSQTGGAQPLH; J gene: TRBJ1-6; V gene: TRBV7-3
CDR3 protein: ASSPRGLAGNEQF; J gene: TRBJ2-1; V gene: TRBV4-3
CDR3 protein: ASSRTTGGDEKLF; J gene: TRBJ1-4; V gene: TRBV3-1/TRBV3-2
CDR3 protein: ASSPPGLAGEAKNIQY; J gene: TRBJ2-4; V gene: TRBV5-4
CDR3 protein: ASSLIAGESYEQY; J gene: TRBJ2-7; V gene: TRBV7-9
CDR3 protein: ASSLGGPRVANSGNTIY; J gene: TRBJ1-3; V gene: TRBV7-9
CDR3 protein: ASSHGTGYGYT; J gene: TRBJ1-2; V gene: TRBV3-1/TRBV3-2
CDR3 protein: ASRLLNEQF; J gene: TRBJ2-1; V gene: TRBV5-1
CDR3 protein: ATSRGTGNTEAF; J gene: TRBJ1-1; V gene: TRBV15
CDR3 protein: ASSLSGTAETQY; J gene: TRBJ2-5; V gene: TRBV5-4
CDR3 protein: AWKLPFSYEQY; J gene: TRBJ2-7; V gene: TRBV30
CDR3 protein: ASSPGRGSTGELF; J gene: TRBJ2-2; V gene: TRBV11-2
CDR3 protein: ASSQMRGTSGRALEQF; J gene: TRBJ2-1; V gene: TRBV23-1
CDR3 protein: ASIQGIGTEAF; J gene: TRBJ1-1; V gene: TRBV12-3/TRBV12-4